The 6 T cell receptor beta chains below all came from one sample that was sequenced in a study of T cells in Graves' hyperthyroidism and ophthalmopathy. Amplified TCR beta CDR3 regions derived from RNA transcripts. During a first-round RT-PCR of the TCR CDR3, the HTBI primer set was used. One entry per CDR3 protein results from TCRdb running MiXCR on the multiplex PCR reads. The data show 500,000 to 600,000 distinct CDR3 sequences, with 20% seen just once and 45% to 50% held by the top ten. Input material: blood. The receptor set was obtained from a man aged 40-49 years with Graves' ophthalmopathy.

This clonotype was seen many times. This chain joins TRBV3-1 and TRBJ1-2; a weak D match, TRBD1 (6 bases). This CDR3 spans 14 amino acids. V lost 4 bases to trimming and J lost 4 bases, with 13 bases between them. Germline values: CDR1 LGHDT, CDR2 YNNKEL (reference sequence). For the CDR3, the DNA is TGTGCCAGCAGCCCTCAGGGGCCGCGCTATGGCTACACCTTC. It codes for CASSPQGPRYGYTF.

The CDR3 DNA reads TGTGCCAGCAGCTCTGGGGACAGGGGTTATGGCTACACCTTC. Residues: CASSSGDRGYGYTF. The chain carries TRBV7-9 and TRBJ1-2; TRBD1 agrees at 10 bases. V was pared by 4 bases and J by 5 bases, with 4 bases of the junction left unmatched. Per germline, CDR1 SEHNR and CDR2 FQNEAQ (reference sequence). The CDR3 covers 14 residues.

The table lists this clonotype with many counts. The rearrangement links TRBV5-1 to TRBJ1-1; 8 positions match TRBD1. V was clipped by 1 base and J by 0 bases; unmatched bases: 2. CDR1 is SGHRS, CDR2 YFSETQ, per germline. The CDR3 length is 15 residues. For the CDR3, the DNA is TGCGCCAGCAGCTTGTCGGGACAGGTGAACACTGAAGCTTTCTTT. As protein: CASSLSGQVNTEAFF.

There are a few counts of this clonotype. The rearrangement uses TRBV19 and TRBJ2-3; 8 nucleotides align to TRBD2. Germline CDR1 and CDR2: LNHDA and SQIVND (reference sequence). With 6 bases clipped from V and 1 base from J, the junction kept 0 bases outside the gene matches. The length of the CDR3 is 13 residues. CDR3 region: CASRLAGTDTQYF. In DNA form, the CDR3 reads TGTGCCAGTAGACTAGCGGGCACAGATACGCAGTATTTT.

This clonotype was observed a handful of times. The chain couples TRBV7-3 to TRBJ2-7; 10 bases match TRBD2. Germline CDR1 SGHTA, CDR2 FQGTGA. V dropped 2 bases and J dropped 1; count of bases not matched to a gene: 8. This CDR3 is 17 amino acids long. CDR3: CASSLERLAGESYEQYF. The CDR3 nucleotides read TGTGCCAGCAGCTTAGAAAGGCTAGCGGGAGAATCCTACGAGCAGTACTTC.

Of note for this clonotype: Because the CDR3 is missing its conserved closing phenylalanine or tryptophan, this is likely a read error. The chain uses TRBV28 and TRBJ2-5; TRBD2 agrees at 16 bases. Germline trimming cut 6 bases from V and 0 bases from J; bases unmatched to any gene: 4. The CDR3 consists of 17 residues. Germline CDR1 is MDHEN and CDR2 is SYDVKM. As DNA, the CDR3 is TGTGCCAGCAGCCCGGGACTAGCGGGAGGGAACCAAGAGACCCAGTACCTC. The encoded protein is CASSPGLAGGNQETQYL.